Listed below are T cell receptor beta chains from one sample, sequenced in a study of blood T cell repertoires in COVID-19. Assay used: immunoSEQ multiplex PCR; TCRdb lists only in-frame clones, some missing. The sample has 90,000 to 100,000 clones; around 75% are singletons. The sequenced sample was peripheral blood. The receptors were gathered from a man aged 65-85 years with acute or convalescent COVID-19. Both conserved end residues are part of each CDR3. The D gene is left open where the match is weak. Not every row has a clone size; where given, it reads once, few, many or a size class.

>TRBV7-9|NA|TRBJ1-1|few
TGTGCCAGCCGGGGAGAGGGAAGCACTGAAGCTTTCTTT
CASRGEGSTEAFF
>TRBV4-3|NA|TRBJ2-3|NA
TGCGCCAGCAGCCAAACCAGGGGAACAGATACGCAGTATTTT
CASSQTRGTDTQYF
>TRBV28|TRBD1|TRBJ1-5|NA
TGTGCCAGCAGTCTCTCAGGGGGAGACCAGCCCCAGCATTTT
CASSLSGGDQPQHF
>TRBV5-8|TRBD2|TRBJ2-1|NA
TGTGCCAGCAGCCGGGGGACTAGCGGAAGCTCCTACAATGAGCAGTTCTTC
CASSRGTSGSSYNEQFF
>TRBV25-1|TRBD1|TRBJ2-5|NA
TGTGCCAGCAGTAAGACAGGGGTGGGAGAGACCCAGTACTTC
CASSKTGVGETQYF
>TRBV2|NA|TRBJ2-7|NA
TGTGCCAGCGATACGGACAGCTCCTACGAGCAGTACTTC
CASDTDSSYEQYF
>TRBV6-1|TRBD1|TRBJ2-4|NA
TGTGCCAGCAGTGAAATAGGACAGGGCTCGAACATTCAGTACTTC
CASSEIGQGSNIQYF
>TRBV7-2|TRBD2|TRBJ2-7|NA
TGTGCCAGCAGCTTAGTTCGGGCTAGCGGAGACTACGAGCAGTACTTC
CASSLVRASGDYEQYF
>TRBV30|NA|TRBJ2-5|NA
TGTGCCTGGAGTGTACAATCAGGGTTAGAGACCCAGTACTTC
CAWSVQSGLETQYF
>TRBV5-1|TRBD1|TRBJ2-3|NA
TGCGCCAGCAGCTTGGAAGGCAGCAGGGGGCGGTCAGATACGCAGTATTTT
CASSLEGSRGRSDTQYF
>TRBV7-3|TRBD2|TRBJ2-3|NA
TGTGCCAGCAGCCCACGAACTAGCGGAAGCACAGATACGCAGTATTTT
CASSPRTSGSTDTQYF
>TRBV12-5|TRBD2|TRBJ2-7|NA
TGTGCTAGTGGTTTGGTACTTAGCGGGAGTAACGAGCAGTACTTC
CASGLVLSGSNEQYF
>TRBV30|TRBD1|TRBJ2-7|NA
TGTGCCTGGAATCAGAGAGATCGGGACAGTTCCCCCTACGAGCAGTACTTC
CAWNQRDRDSSPYEQYF
>TRBV19|TRBD1|TRBJ1-2|NA
TGTGCCAGTAGTTCTTACCCCGTGACAGGGGGTGGCTACACCTTC
CASSSYPVTGGGYTF
>TRBV19|TRBD2|TRBJ2-2|NA
TGTGCCAGTAGTCGAGGAGCCCTAGCGGGAGGGCGAAACACCGGGGAGCTGTTTTTT
CASSRGALAGGRNTGELFF
>TRBV19|NA|TRBJ1-4|NA
TGTGCCAGTAGCCCTCGTCTTTTCGAAAAACTGTTTTTT
CASSPRLFEKLFF
>TRBV4-1|TRBD2|TRBJ2-7|NA
TGCGCCAGCAGCCAAGCAACAGGTAGCGGGAGGCCTTTAAAAGACGAGCAGTACTTC
CASSQATGSGRPLKDEQYF
>TRBV2|NA|TRBJ2-5|NA
TGTGCCAGCAGTGACGGGAGAACAGGGGGGGGAGAGACCCAGTACTTC
CASSDGRTGGGETQYF
>TRBV2|TRBD1|TRBJ1-3|NA
TGTGCCAGCAGTCCACAGGGGGCCGCAGCTGGAAACACCATATATTTT
CASSPQGAAAGNTIYF
>TRBV4-3|NA|TRBJ2-7|few
TGCGCCAGCAGCCAAGATCTTGCGGGACCCTACGAGCAGTACTTC
CASSQDLAGPYEQYF
>TRBV10-3|NA|TRBJ2-6|once
TGTGCCATGAGAGATCCTTCAAGATCTGGGGCCAACGTCCTGACTTTC
CAMRDPSRSGANVLTF
>TRBV30|NA|TRBJ1-1|NA
TGTGCCTGGAGTATGCGGGGCGAGGCTTTCTTT
CAWSMRGEAFF
>TRBV6-5|TRBD2|TRBJ2-1|NA
TGTGCCACGCGTGGGACTAGCGGCTACAATGAGCAGTTCTTC
CATRGTSGYNEQFF
>TRBV27|TRBD1|TRBJ2-3|once
TGTGCCAGCAGTATTCGGGACAGGGGAGGGACAGATACGCAGTATTTT
CASSIRDRGGTDTQYF
>TRBV6-5|NA|TRBJ1-1|NA
TGTGCCAGAGGACAGTTGAACACTGAAGCTTTCTTT
CARGQLNTEAFF
>TRBV27|NA|TRBJ1-6|NA
TGTGCCAGCAGTTTGGGCAGGGGCTATAATTCACCCCTCCACTTT
CASSLGRGYNSPLHF
>TRBV9|NA|TRBJ2-5|NA
TGTGCCAGCAGTGAAGGGGGGGTTCAAACCCAGTACTTC
CASSEGGVQTQYF
>TRBV5-1|TRBD2|TRBJ2-1|NA
TGCGCCAGCAGCTTACTAGCGGGAGGGCCGAATGAGCAGTTCTTC
CASSLLAGGPNEQFF
>TRBV2|NA|TRBJ1-5|NA
TGTGCCGGAGGGACGGTTAGCAATCAGCCCCAGCATTTT
CAGGTVSNQPQHF
>TRBV3-1/TRBV3-2|TRBD1|TRBJ2-7|NA
TGTGCCAGCAGCCAAGAGAAGGGGACAGGGGTTCCCTACGAGCAGTACTTC
CASSQEKGTGVPYEQYF
>TRBV28|TRBD1|TRBJ1-4|NA
TGTGCCAGCAGTCCCCAGGGGGCGGCACTGTTTTTT
CASSPQGAALFF